Each of the 29 T cell receptor beta chains below was sequenced from the same sample in a study of T cell responses to AZD1222 COVID-19 vaccine. Here immunoSEQ multiplex PCR was the method, and the copy in TCRdb shows in-frame clones only, minus some. Here the sample spans about 56,000 clones, approximately 80% being singletons. The sample consisted of peripheral blood, taken 28 days after the second AZD1222 dose. These TCRs come from an adult who received the AZD1222 COVID-19 vaccine.

The chain is built from TRBV19 and TRBJ2-3; D remains unclear. Germline V gene data show CDR1 as LNHDA and CDR2 as SQIVND (reference sequence). With 4 bases removed from V and 2 bases from J, the gap between germline ends came to 7 bases. This CDR3 contains 13 residues. Here the CDR3 DNA reads TGTGCCAGTAGTAAGCAGGACACAGATACGCAGTATTTT. Its protein is CASSKQDTDTQYF. The full variable domain, completed using reference TRBV19 and TRBJ2-3, is DGGITQSPKYLFRKEGQNVTLSCEQNLNHDAMYWYRQDPGQGLRLIYYSQIVNDFQKGDIAEGYSVSREKKESFPLTVTSAQKNPTAFYLCASSKQDTDTQYFGPGTRLTVL.

The chain has TRBV28 and TRBJ2-3; 12 positions agree with TRBD2. V lost 5 bases to trimming and J lost 4 bases; unmatched junction nucleotides: 4. The CDR3 runs to 15 residues. In germline, CDR1 is MDHEN, CDR2 SYDVKM. The DNA for the CDR3 is TGTGCCAGCAGTCGAACTAGCGGGAGGCCAGATACGCAGTATTTT. Its translation is CASSRTSGRPDTQYF.

DNA of the CDR3: TGTGCCAGCAGCCCCCCGAGCTCCTACGAGCAGTACTTC. This gives the protein CASSPPSSYEQYF. The chain is built from TRBV7-2 and TRBJ2-7; D call uncertain. The V gene lost 5 bases and the J gene lost 0 bases, with 8 bases spanning the gap. The CDR3 runs 13 residues. The germline V gene encodes CDR1 SGHTA and CDR2 FQGNSA.

The rearrangement joins TRBV7-2 to TRBJ1-1; 8 nucleotides align to TRBD1. Looked up from germline, CDR1 is SGHTA and CDR2 is FQGNSA. J gave up 7 bases and V 3 bases, and 4 bases lay outside the gene matches. There are 13 residues in the CDR3. For the CDR3, the DNA is TGTGCCAGCAGCTTCCGACAGGGGCATGAAGCTTTCTTT. This encodes CASSFRQGHEAFF.

There are a few counts of this clone. The V and J genes are TRBV1 and TRBJ2-2; the table assigns TRBD1, which was not confirmed against the DNA. TRBV1 is an annotated pseudogene. The CDR3 contains 17 residues. This CDR3 is CTSSQDGDRCDTGELFF. CDR3 DNA: TGCACCAGCAGCCAAGATGGGGACAGGTGTGACACCGGGGAGCTGTTTTTT.

The V call is TRBV28, the J call TRBJ2-7, with TRBD1 matching 10 bases. Germline trimming cut 5 bases from V and 2 bases from J; bases unmatched to any gene: 6. The CDR3 spans 15 residues. Germline CDR1 reads MDHEN; CDR2 reads SYDVKM. The CDR3 sequence: CASSPPGTGAYEQYV. DNA of the CDR3: TGTGCCAGCAGTCCTCCTGGGACAGGGGCCTACGAGCAGTACGTC.

J is TRBJ2-7 and V is TRBV27; 10 nucleotides match TRBD1. Germline assignment: CDR1 MNHEY and CDR2 SMNVEV (reference sequence). This CDR3 is built from 17 residues. J lost 4 bases, V lost 2 bases, and 11 bases had no gene match. CDR3 residues: CASSLIGSGTGAYEQYF. CDR3 in DNA: TGTGCCAGCAGTTTAATCGGGTCTGGGACAGGGGCGTACGAGCAGTACTTC.

This chain links TRBV6-2 or TRBV6-3 with TRBJ2-7; tentative D call: TRBD1 (6 bases). CDR1 and CDR2 from the germline V gene are MNHEY and SVGEGT. Trimming cost V 4 bases and J 7 bases, with 11 bases left between them. This CDR3 contains 12 residues. Here the CDR3 DNA reads TGTGCCAGCAGTTGGGACAAGGGAGAGCAGTACTTC. Its protein is CASSWDKGEQYF.

This clone was seen a few times. The rearrangement joins TRBV29-1 to TRBJ2-5; TRBD2 matches at 9 bases. J lost 3 bases, V lost 6 bases, and 5 bases had no gene match. The V gene's germline CDR1 is SQVTM and CDR2 ANQGSEA. The CDR3 extends over 13 amino acids. The CDR3 loop is CSVRRTSEETQYF. In DNA form, the CDR3 reads TGCAGCGTAAGGAGGACTAGCGAAGAGACCCAGTACTTC.

This chain joins TRBV27 and TRBJ2-7; TRBD1 aligns across 7 bases. V shed 2 bases and J 2 bases; nucleotides not matched to a gene: 3. Germline-derived CDR1 and CDR2 are MNHEY and SMNVEV (reference sequence). The CDR3 sequence is 14 residues long. The DNA of the CDR3 is TGTGCCAGCAGTTTAGGGGGACAGACCTACGAGCAGTACTTC. This encodes CASSLGGQTYEQYF.

This chain connects TRBV5-1 to TRBJ2-3; no clear D gene. The CDR3 spans 11 residues. The germline V and J ends were trimmed by 2 bases and 6 bases, with 4 bases remaining between them. The V gene's germline CDR1 is SGHRS and CDR2 YFSETQ. The CDR3 nucleotides are TGCGCCAGCAGCTTCATGGATACGCAGTATTTT. It encodes CASSFMDTQYF. Full variable domain (rest looked up from reference TRBV5-1 and TRBJ2-3): KAGVTQTPRYLIKTRGQQVTLSCSPISGHRSVSWYQQTPGQGLQFLFEYFSETQRNKGNFPGRFSGRQFSNSRSEMNVSTLELGDSALYLCASSFMDTQYFGPGTRLTVL.

The rearrangement joins TRBV14 to TRBJ2-7, with 11 bases fitting TRBD1. The J segment lost 3 bases and the V segment lost 3 bases, leaving 4 bases of the junction unmatched. The CDR3 runs 15 residues. The germline gives CDR1 SGHDN, CDR2 FVKESK. CDR3 residues: CASSQAGTGGYEQYF. CDR3 nucleotides: TGTGCCAGCAGCCAGGCCGGGACAGGGGGCTACGAGCAGTACTTC.

The chain combines TRBV3-1 (or the pseudogene TRBV3-2) with TRBJ1-6, with D uncertain. The CDR3 is 16 residues long. V lost 0 bases to trimming and J lost 11 bases, with 17 bases between them. Looked up from germline, CDR1 is LGHDT and CDR2 is YNNKEL (reference sequence). CDR3 protein: CASSQDLWVSGAPLHF. The CDR3 DNA follows: TGTGCCAGCAGCCAAGATCTATGGGTATCAGGCGCACCCCTCCACTTT.

This chain links TRBV6-1 with TRBJ2-3; 8 nucleotides match TRBD2. There are 15 residues in the CDR3. Germline lookup yields CDR1 MNHNS and CDR2 SASEGT. Losses at the gene ends were 1 base for V and 4 bases for J; bases not matched to a gene: 4. CDR3 region: CASSEGGGTADTQYF. CDR3 DNA: TGTGCCAGCAGTGAAGGCGGGGGGACGGCAGATACGCAGTATTTT.

The CDR3 sequence is CASSTDRVNTEAFF. In DNA, the CDR3 is TGTGCCAGCAGTACCGACAGGGTGAACACTGAAGCTTTCTTT. V and J are TRBV2 and TRBJ1-1; TRBD1 matches at 7 bases. The V gene's germline CDR1 is SNHLY and CDR2 FYNNEI. J was trimmed by 0 bases and V by 5 bases; bases with no gene match: 3. This CDR3 contains 14 residues.

The rearrangement joins TRBV30 to TRBJ1-1, with TRBD1 matching 10 bases. Germline V lookup: CDR1 GTSNPN, CDR2 SVGIG (reference sequence). The CDR3 has 13 residues. After removal of 4 bases from V and 6 bases from J, the junction contained 5 bases not matched to a gene. The CDR3 sequence: CAWKRQGASEAFF. For the CDR3, the DNA is TGTGCCTGGAAACGACAGGGGGCCTCTGAAGCTTTCTTT.

The rearrangement links TRBV23-1 to TRBJ2-2, with TRBD1 matching over 7 bases. TRBV23-1 is assigned to the ORF class and has an uncertain function. CDR3 length equals 16 residues. V lost 2 bases, J lost 4 bases, and 7 bases stayed unmatched. Here the CDR3 DNA reads TGCGCCAGCAGTCAAGAGGGGGCATTGAGCACCGGGGAGCTGTTTTTT. The encoded protein is CASSQEGALSTGELFF.

This clone appeared a few times. V gene TRBV4-1 combines with J gene TRBJ1-2; 9 nucleotides align to TRBD1. V dropped 1 base and J dropped 2; count of bases not matched to a gene: 5. Germline CDR1 MGHRA, CDR2 YSYEKL. This CDR3 is built from 16 residues. In nucleotides, the CDR3 is TGCGCCAGCAGCCAAGTCTCGGGACAGGGAAACTATGGCTACACCTTC. Its translation: CASSQVSGQGNYGYTF.

The gene calls are TRBV6-5 and TRBJ2-5; possibly TRBD1 or TRBD2 for D (5 bases each). The ends were cut back, 2 bases at V and 1 base at J, with 11 bases in the middle. This CDR3 has 15 amino acids. In germline, CDR1 is MNHEY, CDR2 SVGAGI. The CDR3 coding sequence is TGTGCCAGCAGTTACGACCGGGACGGCCAAGAGACCCAGTACTTC. Its protein is CASSYDRDGQETQYF.

This clone was recorded only once. The chain is built from TRBV29-1 and TRBJ2-2; tentative D call: TRBD1 (6 bases). Trimming stripped 7 bases from V and 4 bases from J, with 10 bases between. CDR3 length: 12 amino acids. Germline assignment: CDR1 SQVTM and CDR2 ANQGSEA. The CDR3 DNA sequence: TGCAGCGCGCACAGGGCCACCGGGGAGCTGTTTTTT. It yields the protein CSAHRATGELFF.

The CDR3 here is CASSLRRDTSLGQYGYTF. CDR3 coding DNA: TGTGCCAGCAGCTTGCGTCGGGACACCTCCTTAGGACAATATGGCTACACCTTC. The V gene is TRBV7-9, the J gene TRBJ1-2; a weak D match, TRBD1 (6 bases). Germline V gene lookup returns CDR1 SEHNR and CDR2 FQNEAQ (reference sequence). The CDR3 loop spans 18 amino acids. V shed 3 bases and J shed 5 bases, with 25 bases lying between them. Full variable domain (remainder filled in from reference TRBV7-9 and TRBJ1-2): DTGVSQNPRHKITKRGQNVTFRCDPISEHNRLYWYRQTLGQGPEFLTYFQNEAQLEKSRLLSDRFSAERPKGSFSTLEIQRTEQGDSAMYLCASSLRRDTSLGQYGYTFGSGTRLTVV.

The CDR3: CASSLGGKNQPQHF. CDR3 DNA sequence: TGTGCCAGCAGCTTGGGGGGGAAGAATCAGCCCCAGCATTTT. The rearrangement links TRBV7-2 to TRBJ1-5; TRBD1 is a possible D gene (5 bases). Germline V gives CDR1 SGHTA, CDR2 FQGNSA. The CDR3 extends over 14 amino acids. V gave up 3 bases and J gave up 4 bases, with 10 bases separating them.

This chain joins TRBV4-1 and TRBJ1-2; TRBD1 matches at 8 bases. Per the germline V gene, CDR1 is MGHRA and CDR2 is YSYEKL. Unmatched junction bases numbered 4, after V lost 0 bases and J lost 1 base. This CDR3 is 16 amino acids long. The CDR3 region has the DNA TGCGCCAGCAGCCAAGATCCAGGACAGGGTAACTATGGCTACACCTTC. Translation: CASSQDPGQGNYGYTF.

V is TRBV6-5 and J is TRBJ1-5, with a weak D call TRBD1 (6 bases). Looked up from germline, CDR1 is MNHEY and CDR2 is SVGAGI. V was clipped by 7 bases and J by 7 bases, with 20 bases between them. The CDR3 consists of 15 residues. The CDR3 sequence is CASTASTTGGQPQHF. CDR3 nucleotides: TGTGCCAGCACCGCTTCGACCACGGGGGGCCAGCCCCAGCATTTT.

This chain uses TRBV20-1 with TRBJ2-7, with TRBD1 identical over 7 bases. CDR1 DFQATT and CDR2 SNEGSKA come from the germline V gene (reference sequence). The length of the CDR3 is 11 residues. The ends lost 6 bases at V and 8 bases at J; junction bases unmatched: 7. The CDR3 protein is CSAEQGPQQYF. The CDR3 DNA reads TGCAGTGCGGAACAGGGGCCTCAGCAGTACTTC.

This chain links TRBV5-1 with TRBJ2-3; D call uncertain. Per the germline V gene, CDR1 is SGHRS and CDR2 is YFSETQ. CDR3 size: 14 residues. The V end lost 0 bases, the J end lost 4 bases, and 9 bases lay between the germline ends. CDR3 sequence (DNA): TGCGCCAGCAGCTTGGCTCCGGCTTCAGATACGCAGTATTTT. It codes for CASSLAPASDTQYF.

The chain couples TRBV7-6 to TRBJ2-5; D gene unclear. The CDR3 runs 14 residues. The germline V gene has CDR1 SGHVS and CDR2 FNYEAQ. V was cut by 5 bases and J by 2 bases, with 12 bases left in between. This chain's CDR3 is CASSPNPRQETQYF. The CDR3 coding sequence is TGTGCCAGCAGCCCGAATCCAAGACAAGAGACCCAGTACTTC.

In regard to this clone: A junction boundary mismatches the germline segment, possibly from a read error. The V and J genes are TRBV7-9 and TRBJ1-4; a possible D gene is TRBD1 (6 bases). The germline CDR1 and CDR2 sequences are SEHNR and FQNEAQ (reference sequence). This CDR3 spans 15 amino acids. CDR3 nucleotide sequence: TGTGCCGGCAGCATTCTAGGGGGGACTAATGAAAAACTGTTTTTT. It specifies CAGSILGGTNEKLFF. Combining the CDR3 with reference TRBV7-9 and TRBJ1-4 gives the whole variable domain DTGVSQNPRHKITKRGQNVTFRCDPISEHNRLYWYRQTLGQGPEFLTYFQNEAQLEKSRLLSDRFSAERPKGSFSTLEIQRTEQGDSAMYLCAGSILGGTNEKLFFGSGTQLSVL.

This chain links TRBV5-5 with TRBJ2-5; possibly TRBD2 for D (6 bases). Trimming shortened V by 0 bases and J by 5 bases, and 17 bases separated the two germline ends. The CDR3 is 16 amino acids. Germline CDR1 and CDR2: SGHKS and YYEKEE (reference sequence). CDR3 DNA: TGTGCCAGCAGCTTGGGGGGACTCACTTTTGGGGAGACCCAGTACTTC. Translating it yields CASSLGGLTFGETQYF.